A selection of T cell receptor beta chains follows, all from one sample in a study of molecular identifiers for immune sequencing clone quantification. TCRdb reprocessed the PCR reads via MiXCR and lists one record per CDR3 protein. Of under 600,000 distinct CDR3 sequences listed, 25% are singletons. The sequenced material came from naive CD8+ T cells from blood, with Jurkat cell RNA spiked in. The receptors shown here come from a human donor in good health. Some libraries in this study had Jurkat cell RNA spiked in. The CDR3 runs from the conserved cysteine through the conserved F or W. A D gene is named only where the DNA matches it firmly. A row's size may be missing; if present it is once, few, many or a size class.

D gene	clone size	V gene	J gene	CDR3 protein	CDR3 DNA
.	.	TRBV28	TRBJ2-3	CASSPSESDTQYF	TGTGCCAGCAGTCCCTCAGAGTCAGATACGCAGTATTTT
TRBD2	few	TRBV27	TRBJ2-1	CASSPGLALGEQFF	TGTGCCAGCAGCCCGGGACTAGCTCTAGGTGAGCAGTTCTTC
TRBD1	.	TRBV7-2	TRBJ2-5	CASSPWDSGEETQYF	TGTGCCAGCAGCCCGTGGGACAGTGGAGAGGAGACCCAGTACTTC
TRBD2	few	TRBV24-1	TRBJ2-1	CAASQGPGLGHNEQFF	TGTGCCGCCAGTCAGGGCCCGGGACTAGGCCACAATGAGCAGTTCTTC
.	few	TRBV4-3	TRBJ2-7	CASSHYWGGAREQYF	TGCGCCAGCAGCCACTACTGGGGGGGGGCAAGAGAGCAGTACTTC
.	few	TRBV11-2	TRBJ2-1	CASSSGDPEQFF	TGTGCCAGCAGCTCAGGGGACCCCGAGCAGTTCTTC
.	few	TRBV10-3	TRBJ1-6	CAISAAGIQNSPLHF	TGTGCCATCAGTGCTGCCGGCATCCAAAATTCACCCCTCCACTTT
.	few	TRBV7-8	TRBJ2-5	CASSLIGGPEKTQYF	TGTGCCAGCAGCCTAATAGGGGGGCCTGAGAAGACCCAGTACTTC
.	few	TRBV30	TRBJ1-1	CAWTHSPNTEAFF	TGTGCCTGGACCCACAGCCCTAACACTGAAGCTTTCTTT
.	many	TRBV6-2/TRBV6-3	TRBJ1-1	CASSPGLLNTEAFF	TGTGCCAGCAGTCCGGGACTTCTGAACACTGAAGCTTTCTTT
.	few	TRBV7-6	TRBJ2-5	CASSPDGRETQYF	TGTGCCAGCAGCCCGGACGGCCGGGAGACCCAGTACTTC
TRBD1	.	TRBV4-1	TRBJ2-7	CASSQAGGSSYEQYF	TGCGCCAGCAGCCAAGCAGGGGGAAGCTCCTACGAGCAGTACTTC
TRBD2	.	TRBV19	TRBJ2-1	CASSPLAGPGFNEQFF	TGTGCCAGTAGTCCTCTAGCGGGACCAGGGTTCAATGAGCAGTTCTTC
TRBD1	.	TRBV6-2/TRBV6-3	TRBJ2-7	CASSLGQTHEQYF	TGTGCCAGCAGTTTGGGACAGACCCACGAGCAGTACTTC
TRBD2	many	TRBV29-1	TRBJ2-7	CSVGGRGGGYEQYF	TGCAGCGTTGGGGGGAGGGGTGGGGGCTACGAGCAGTACTTC
.	.	TRBV6-5	TRBJ1-5	CASPGELAIGRAGNGGNQPQHF	TGTGCCAGCCCCGGTGAGTTGGCCATCGGACGGGCGGGCAATGGGGGCAATCAGCCCCAGCATTTT
TRBD2	few	TRBV7-9	TRBJ2-1	CASSLVVAGEDEQFF	TGTGCCAGCAGCTTAGTGGTAGCGGGAGAAGATGAGCAGTTCTTC
.	few	TRBV5-1	TRBJ2-7	CASSLGAAGTSTYEQYF	TGCGCCAGCAGCTTGGGAGCCGCCGGGACATCCACCTACGAGCAGTACTTC
.	few	TRBV6-2/TRBV6-3	TRBJ2-7	CASSYTFTGSYEQYF	TGTGCCAGCAGTTACACCTTCACAGGCTCCTACGAGCAGTACTTC
.	many	TRBV13	TRBJ2-3	CASRNRQASTDTQYF	TGTGCCAGCAGAAACCGACAGGCAAGCACAGATACGCAGTATTTT
.	.	TRBV13	TRBJ1-4	CASSQQKESVNENLFF	TGTGCCAGCAGCCAACAAAAAGAGTCCGTTAATGAAAACCTGTTTTTT
TRBD1	few	TRBV30	TRBJ2-5	CAWSSGTGETQYF	TGTGCCTGGAGTTCCGGGACAGGGGAGACCCAGTACTTC
.	once	TRBV5-1	TRBJ2-4	CASSLERAGTLVKNTQYF	TGCGCCAGCAGCTTGGAACGGGCGGGAACTCTAGTCAAAAACACTCAGTACTTC
TRBD2	many	TRBV12-3/TRBV12-4	TRBJ2-3	CASKRAGDSDTQYF	TGTGCCAGCAAAAGAGCGGGAGACTCAGATACGCAGTATTTT
TRBD1	few	TRBV18	TRBJ2-1	CASSPNPGTGTVNEQFF	TGTGCCAGCTCACCCAACCCAGGGACAGGGACCGTCAATGAGCAGTTCTTC
.	many	TRBV5-4	TRBJ2-5	CASSLVAQPQETQYF	TGTGCCAGCAGCTTGGTCGCGCAACCCCAAGAGACCCAGTACTTC
.	.	TRBV19	TRBJ1-1	CASSIDSLDMPNAEAFF	TGTGCCAGTAGTATAGACTCGTTGGACATGCCGAACGCTGAAGCTTTCTTT
.	.	TRBV7-6	TRBJ2-7	CASSPTTQRSTYEQYF	TGTGCCAGCAGCCCAACTACCCAGCGGAGCACCTACGAGCAGTACTTC
TRBD1	many	TRBV6-1	TRBJ2-7	CASNEKDRGPYEQYF	TGTGCCAGCAATGAGAAGGACAGGGGACCCTACGAGCAGTACTTC
.	many	TRBV7-9	TRBJ1-1	CASSLKKGLTEAFF	TGTGCCAGCAGCTTAAAGAAGGGGCTGACTGAAGCTTTCTTT
TRBD1	many	TRBV29-1	TRBJ1-2	CSVEGIGTGANYGYTF	TGCAGCGTTGAAGGTATCGGGACAGGGGCTAACTATGGCTACACCTTC
.	many	TRBV4-3	TRBJ1-1	CASSQDKRGEAFF	TGCGCCAGCAGCCAAGACAAACGTGGGGAAGCTTTCTTT
TRBD1	.	TRBV7-8	TRBJ1-6	CASSLEGQRVGNSPLHF	TGTGCCAGCAGCTTAGAGGGACAGAGGGTGGGTAATTCACCCCTCCACTTT
TRBD2	few	TRBV7-6	TRBJ2-6	CASSPRGRDLNLWGANVLTF	TGTGCCAGCAGCCCAAGAGGGAGGGACCTTAATCTATGGGGGGCCAACGTCCTGACTTTC
.	few	TRBV7-6	TRBJ2-2	CASSPTGTPTGELFF	TGTGCCAGCAGCCCTACCGGGACACCTACCGGGGAGCTGTTTTTT
TRBD2	.	TRBV5-1	TRBJ2-7	CASSFGLADTYEQYF	TGCGCCAGCAGCTTCGGACTAGCGGACACCTACGAGCAGTACTTC
.	.	TRBV7-6	TRBJ2-5	CASSLDDRGGEETQYF	TGTGCCAGCAGCTTAGATGACAGGGGAGGGGAAGAGACCCAGTACTTC
.	once	TRBV10-3	TRBJ2-3	CAISEREPPDTQYF	TGTGCCATCAGTGAGCGAGAGCCCCCCGATACGCAGTATTTT
.	many	TRBV12-3/TRBV12-4	TRBJ2-5	CASSPDSGGETQYF	TGTGCCAGCAGTCCGGACAGCGGAGGAGAGACCCAGTACTTC
.	few	TRBV20-1	TRBJ2-1	CSAVQLVSSYNEQFF	TGCAGTGCGGTACAGTTAGTAAGCTCCTACAATGAGCAGTTCTTC
TRBD1	few	TRBV12-3/TRBV12-4	TRBJ2-7	CASRSGDSYMEQYF	TGTGCCAGCAGATCCGGGGACAGCTATATGGAGCAGTACTTC
TRBD2	.	TRBV27	TRBJ2-1	CASSFRLAGPNEQFF	TGTGCCAGCAGTTTTCGCCTAGCGGGGCCCAATGAGCAGTTCTTC
.	many	TRBV5-4	TRBJ1-1	CASSLASGETFF	TGTGCCAGCAGCTTGGCTTCCGGGGAGACTTTCTTT
TRBD1	few	TRBV7-9	TRBJ2-5	CASSSADSPGQGAQETQYF	TGTGCCAGCAGCTCCGCCGATTCACCGGGACAGGGGGCCCAAGAGACCCAGTACTTC
TRBD1	many	TRBV28	TRBJ1-5	CASSLAPIGTGVYSNQPQHF	TGTGCCAGCAGTTTGGCCCCAATCGGGACAGGGGTTTATAGCAATCAGCCCCAGCATTTT
.	few	TRBV4-3	TRBJ2-7	CASSQEASVGIEQYF	TGCGCCAGCAGCCAAGAAGCAAGTGTCGGTATAGAGCAGTACTTC
TRBD1	.	TRBV18	TRBJ2-2	CASSMTGPNTGELFF	TGTGCCAGCTCCATGACAGGGCCGAACACCGGGGAGCTGTTTTTT
.	.	TRBV27	TRBJ1-1	CASSWQENTEAFF	TGTGCCAGCAGTTGGCAAGAGAACACTGAAGCTTTCTTT
TRBD1	few	TRBV20-1	TRBJ2-7	CSAGDSNYEQYF	TGCAGTGCAGGGGACAGCAACTACGAGCAGTACTTC
.	many	TRBV6-2/TRBV6-3	TRBJ1-1	CASTVGGEAFF	TGTGCCAGCACCGTAGGGGGTGAAGCTTTCTTT
.	.	TRBV4-1	TRBJ2-7	CASSQDPATSYEQYF	TGCGCCAGCAGCCAAGATCCCGCAACCTCCTACGAGCAGTACTTC
TRBD2	many	TRBV29-1	TRBJ2-5	CSVDYLAGDRETQYF	TGCAGCGTTGACTACCTAGCGGGAGATAGAGAGACCCAGTACTTC
.	.	TRBV20-1	TRBJ2-7	CSADRGGSEQYF	TGCAGTGCCGACAGGGGAGGGAGCGAGCAGTACTTC
TRBD1	.	TRBV7-6	TRBJ2-7	CASSLAGTGGTGEQYF	TGTGCCAGCAGCTTAGCGGGGACAGGGGGCACAGGCGAGCAGTACTTC
TRBD1	many	TRBV3-1	TRBJ1-3	CASSTGTEGNTIYF	TGTGCCAGTTCCACCGGGACAGAAGGAAACACCATATATTTT
.	many	TRBV4-1	TRBJ2-7	CASSQVLGQGSYEQYF	TGCGCCAGCAGCCAAGTATTAGGCCAGGGATCCTACGAGCAGTACTTC